The clone carrying this T cell receptor beta chain was seen a handful of times. This sample is part of a study of T-cell memory formation after mild COVID-19. TCRdb independently ran MiXCR on the 5' RACE reads; one entry per CDR3 protein. The sample consists of 400,000 or so distinct CDR3 sequences, more than 20% of them appearing once. Germline V gives CDR1 SGHAT, CDR2 FQNNGV. V was cut by 3 bases and J by 1 base, with 14 bases left in between. The CDR3 has 16 amino acids. The sequenced material came from PBMCs or a T cell subset sorted from them (not recorded which). The chain recombines TRBV11-2 with TRBJ2-3, with D possibly being TRBD1 or TRBD2 (6 bases each). The sequence was obtained from an adult woman who had mild COVID-19 (a few samples of this study predate the infection). Cell type and time point are not known. In DNA form, the CDR3 reads TGTGCCAGCAGCTTCGGGACACCGGGAGGCACAGATACGCAGTATTTT. Translated: CASSFGTPGGTDTQYF.